The 23 T cell receptor beta chains in this list originate from one sample, sequenced in a study of cytomegalovirus exposure and HLA in healthy donors. Clones were sequenced by immunoSEQ multiplex PCR, and TCRdb holds only the in-frame ones, with some missing. Of approximately 200,000 clones detected, roughly 88% appear once; the ten largest clones hold roughly 13%. Input material: PBMCs. The receptors here all came from a woman between 25 and 40 years old in good health and CMV-seropositive.

The chain is built from TRBV6-5 and TRBJ1-2; D is perhaps TRBD1 (5 bases). Germline assignment: CDR1 MNHEY and CDR2 SVGAGI. The CDR3 extends over 13 amino acids. V lost 6 bases and J 0 bases, leaving 8 bases between the germline ends. CDR3 amino acids: CASRQTANYGYTF. As DNA, the CDR3 is TGTGCCAGCAGACAGACAGCTAACTATGGCTACACCTTC.

Comment on this clone: An end of the junction does not agree with germline; a read error may underlie this. The chain couples TRBV19 to TRBJ2-7, with TRBD2 matching over 14 bases. CDR1 is LNHDA and CDR2 is SQIVND in the germline V gene (reference sequence). CDR3 length equals 15 residues. CDR3 nucleotides: TGTGCCAGTAGTATAGAGACCGGGACTAGCGGGAGCATGCGGTTC. It encodes CASSIETGTSGSMRF.

J is TRBJ2-1 and V is TRBV4-2; 10 bases map to TRBD2. Germline CDR1 and CDR2: LGHNA and YNFKEQ. V lost 4 bases, J lost 8 bases, and 11 bases stayed unmatched. The CDR3 consists of 16 residues. The CDR3 sequence is CASSPPQAGGPYEQFF. The CDR3 region has the DNA TGTGCCAGCAGCCCTCCCCAAGCGGGAGGGCCCTATGAGCAGTTCTTC.

The gene calls are TRBV11-2 and TRBJ2-3; the D gene is possibly TRBD2 (7 bases). From germline, CDR1 is SGHAT and CDR2 FQNNGV. Deletions cut 5 bases from V and 2 bases from J, with 17 bases between. CDR3 length equals 16 residues. CDR3 nucleotides: TGTGCCAGCAGCCAAGGGGCAGGGGACTACACAGATACGCAGTATTTT. It translates to CASSQGAGDYTDTQYF. Looking up the rest from reference TRBV11-2 and TRBJ2-3 gives the full variable domain: EAGVAQSPRYKIIEKRQSVAFWCNPISGHATLYWYQQILGQGPKLLIQFQNNGVVDDSQLPKDRFSAERLKGVDSTLKIQPAKLEDSAVYLCASSQGAGDYTDTQYFGPGTRLTVL.

The chain combines TRBV7-2 with TRBJ1-4; 8 nucleotides agree with TRBD1. This CDR3 is built from 14 residues. The germline CDR1 and CDR2 sequences are SGHTA and FQGNSA. V dropped 4 bases and J dropped 7; count of bases not matched to a gene: 5. The CDR3: CASSWTGWSEKLFF. DNA of the CDR3: TGTGCCAGCAGCTGGACAGGGTGGAGTGAAAAACTGTTTTTT.

The gene calls are TRBV27 and TRBJ2-5; 10 nucleotides match TRBD2. The CDR3 runs to 16 residues. Losses at the gene ends were 6 bases for V and 4 bases for J; bases not matched to a gene: 11. Germline CDR1 MNHEY, CDR2 SMNVEV (reference sequence). The CDR3 region is CASRPGLAEGGETQYF. CDR3 bases: TGTGCCAGCAGGCCCGGACTAGCGGAGGGGGGAGAGACCCAGTACTTC.

The chain uses TRBV5-1 and TRBJ2-6, with unresolved D. Germline CDR1 reads SGHRS; CDR2 reads YFSETQ. CDR3 length: 17 amino acids. The V gene lost 1 base and the J gene lost 2 bases, with 13 bases spanning the gap. CDR3 loop: CASSLFGFTTGANVLTF. The CDR3 DNA reads as TGCGCCAGCAGCTTGTTCGGTTTTACGACTGGGGCCAACGTCCTGACTTTC. The variable domain in full, with the rest retrieved from reference TRBV5-1 and TRBJ2-6, is KAGVTQTPRYLIKTRGQQVTLSCSPISGHRSVSWYQQTPGQGLQFLFEYFSETQRNKGNFPGRFSGRQFSNSRSEMNVSTLELGDSALYLCASSLFGFTTGANVLTFGAGSRLTVL.

In this sample, this clone turned up once. The rearrangement links TRBV6-5 to TRBJ2-7, with 11 bases matching TRBD2. The CDR3 length is 15 residues. J gave up 4 bases and V 5 bases, and 7 bases lay outside the gene matches. Germline-derived CDR1 and CDR2 are MNHEY and SVGAGI. For the CDR3, the DNA is TGTGCCAGCAGTCCCGGACTAGCGGGTCAGTACGAGCAGTACTTC. Encoded protein: CASSPGLAGQYEQYF.

This sequence joins TRBV2 and TRBJ2-4; a weak D match, TRBD1 (5 bases). CDR3 length: 15 residues. V lost 8 bases and J lost 7, with 21 bases in between. The V gene's germline CDR1 is SNHLY and CDR2 FYNNEI. In DNA form, the CDR3 reads TGTGCCAGCTGCAAACAGGAGATTGAGGTTAACATTCAGTACTTC. This translates into CASCKQEIEVNIQYF. The full variable domain, in which reference TRBV2 and TRBJ2-4 provide the parts outside the CDR3, is EPEVTQTPSHQVTQMGQEVILRCVPISNHLYFYWYRQILGQKVEFLVSFYNNEISEKSEIFDDQFSVERPDGSNFTLKIRSTKLEDSAMYFCASCKQEIEVNIQYFGAGTRLSVL.

About this clone: One end of the junction is discordant with germline, which a read error may explain. This chain uses TRBV7-8 with TRBJ2-1, with 14 bases that match TRBD2. Germline V lookup: CDR1 SGHVS, CDR2 FQNEAQ. CDR3 length: 16 amino acids. The CDR3 DNA follows: TGTGCCAGCAGCCTAGCGGGACTAGCGGGAGTGGGGGCCCGGTTCTTC. Translating it yields CASSLAGLAGVGARFF.

This chain joins TRBV28 and TRBJ2-3; the match to TRBD2 covers 11 bases. Germline trimming cut 7 bases from V and 3 bases from J; bases unmatched to any gene: 3. CDR1 MDHEN and CDR2 SYDVKM come from the germline V gene. CDR3 length: 14 amino acids. The CDR3 DNA is TGTGCCAGCACCTCTAGCGGGAGGACAGATACGCAGTATTTT. It specifies CASTSSGRTDTQYF.

The chain carries TRBV2 and TRBJ1-5, with 7 bases that match TRBD1. Per the germline V gene, CDR1 is SNHLY and CDR2 is FYNNEI. CDR3 length equals 19 residues. V gave up 3 bases and J gave up 0 bases; unmatched junction bases: 14. The CDR3 protein is CASSDPKGALFNSNQPQHF. As DNA, the CDR3 is TGTGCCAGCAGTGATCCGAAGGGGGCCCTATTCAATAGCAATCAGCCCCAGCATTTT.

This chain links TRBV4-2 with TRBJ2-6; the D is unclear. Trimming took off 1 base at V and 1 base at J, with 8 bases between the two ends. Per the germline V gene, CDR1 is LGHNA and CDR2 is YNFKEQ. CDR3 length: 16 amino acids. The CDR3 loop is CASSQAVLSGANVLTF. CDR3 coding DNA: TGTGCCAGCAGCCAAGCGGTCCTTTCTGGGGCCAACGTCCTGACTTTC.

This clone is a singleton in its sample. This rearrangement joins TRBV10-3 to TRBJ1-2; 8 nucleotides line up with TRBD1. Germline CDR1 is ENHRY and CDR2 is SYGVKD. The trim removed 3 bases at V and 5 bases at J, leaving 14 bases unmatched. The CDR3 is made up of 17 amino acids. CDR3 nucleotide sequence: TGTGCCATCAGTGAACCCACAGGGGGAACCACACTTTATGGCTACACCTTC. Protein product: CAISEPTGGTTLYGYTF.

This sequence joins TRBV9 and TRBJ1-2, with D maybe TRBD1 (5 bases). There are 12 residues in the CDR3. The V gene's germline CDR1 is SGDLS and CDR2 YYNGEE. V was trimmed by 0 bases and J by 7 bases, leaving 7 bases between them. CDR3 in DNA: TGTGCCAGCAGCGTAGGTGGGGCTGGCTACACCTTC. This codes for CASSVGGAGYTF.

This rearrangement joins TRBV27 to TRBJ1-4, with 10 bases matching TRBD1. Germline CDR1 MNHEY, CDR2 SMNVEV (reference sequence). The CDR3 length is 13 residues. The ends lost 5 bases at V and 8 bases at J; junction bases unmatched: 2. The CDR3 reads CASSDRGREKLFF. The CDR3 DNA reads TGTGCCAGCAGTGACAGGGGGCGAGAAAAACTGTTTTTT.

This chain links TRBV19 with TRBJ2-1; 9 bases line up with TRBD1. The CDR3 is 13 residues long. The trim removed 9 bases at V and 5 bases at J, leaving 5 bases unmatched. CDR1 LNHDA and CDR2 SQIVND come from the germline V gene (reference sequence). The CDR3 coding sequence is TGTGCCAGCCGGGGACAGGGCAACAATGAGCAGTTCTTC. Translating it yields CASRGQGNNEQFF.

This clone has only one observation. V usage is TRBV7-9 and J usage is TRBJ1-4; 8 bases are a match to TRBD1. V shed 5 bases and J 8 bases; nucleotides not matched to a gene: 10. CDR3 length equals 15 residues. Germline assignment: CDR1 SEHNR and CDR2 FQNEAQ (reference sequence). This chain's CDR3 is CASSGPGQGGEKLFF. For the CDR3, the DNA is TGTGCCAGCAGCGGGCCCGGACAGGGAGGGGAAAAACTGTTTTTT.

A few counts support this clone. The chain combines TRBV19 with TRBJ2-1, with a weak D call TRBD1 (5 bases). The V gene's germline CDR1 is LNHDA and CDR2 SQIVND (reference sequence). The CDR3 runs to 14 residues. The V gene lost 3 bases and the J gene lost 4 bases, with 10 bases spanning the gap. The CDR3 sequence is CASSIGAKYNEQFF. Written as DNA, the CDR3 is TGTGCCAGTAGTATTGGGGCCAAATACAATGAGCAGTTCTTC.

The count of this clone is one. J is TRBJ2-1 and V is TRBV9; D perhaps matches TRBD2 (6 bases). Germline values: CDR1 SGDLS, CDR2 YYNGEE. Trimming shortened V by 4 bases and J by 3 bases, and 14 bases separated the two germline ends. The CDR3 runs 15 residues. The CDR3 here is CASSFRDLFYNEQFF. In DNA form, the CDR3 reads TGTGCCAGCAGCTTTCGGGACTTGTTCTACAATGAGCAGTTCTTC.

This clone was counted once. The rearrangement uses TRBV11-2 and TRBJ2-1, with 10 bases identical to TRBD2. Trimming cost V 1 base and J 7 bases; bases outside gene matches: 13. The germline V gene encodes CDR1 SGHAT and CDR2 FQNNGV. The CDR3 loop spans 18 amino acids. CDR3 nucleotides: TGTGCCAGCAGCTTAGGCCCTAGCGGGAGATCTGGTGTAAATGAGCAGTTCTTC. Translation gives CASSLGPSGRSGVNEQFF.

The chain links TRBV27 to TRBJ2-1; D might be TRBD2 (6 bases). The CDR3 is 16 residues long. The germline V gene encodes CDR1 MNHEY and CDR2 SMNVEV (reference sequence). The germline V and J ends were trimmed by 3 bases and 9 bases, with 21 bases remaining between them. The CDR3 nucleotides read TGTGCCAGCAGTTTCGGGGGTCGAGGCACTTTTGCTGAGCAGTTCTTC. Its translation is CASSFGGRGTFAEQFF.

J is TRBJ1-3 and V is TRBV10-3, with a weak D call TRBD1 (5 bases). The V end was cut by 5 bases, the J end by 0 bases, with 8 bases between. The CDR3 has 14 amino acids. CDR1 is ENHRY, CDR2 SYGVKD, per germline. Written as DNA, the CDR3 is TGTGCCATCAGTCCGACAGACTCTGGAAACACCATATATTTT. The encoded protein is CAISPTDSGNTIYF.